This entry lists 18 T cell receptor beta chains sequenced from one sample in a study of T-cell reconstitution after alpha-beta-depleted transplantation in children. For TCRbeta, the library was prepared with unique molecular identifiers. TCRdb reanalysed the PCR reads using MiXCR and keeps one entry per CDR3 protein. In the table there are 190,000 or so distinct CDR3 sequences, around 6.8% of which are singletons. The input for sequencing was PBMCs from the stem cell graft donor, taken from the stem cell graft. Every receptor here comes from a human donor who donated a stem cell graft to a child with Wiskott-Aldrich syndrome.

This clonotype showed up many times. The rearrangement joins TRBV4-1 to TRBJ1-1; 9 nucleotides match TRBD1. The CDR3 is made up of 16 amino acids. V shed 2 bases and J 10 bases; nucleotides not matched to a gene: 14. Germline CDR1 MGHRA, CDR2 YSYEKL. CDR3 DNA sequence: TGCGCCAGCAGCCAACACCAGAGGGAACAGGGGGCTTTAGCTTTCTTT. Protein product: CASSQHQREQGALAFF.

The table lists this clonotype with many counts. The V and J genes are TRBV12-3 or TRBV12-4 and TRBJ1-2; possibly TRBD1 for D (5 bases). The CDR3 has 13 residues. Trimming shortened V by 5 bases and J by 0 bases, and 7 bases separated the two germline ends. This chain's CDR3 is CASSGGANYGYTF. The DNA of the CDR3 is TGTGCCAGCAGTGGGGGGGCTAACTATGGCTACACCTTC.

This clonotype showed up many times. The chain uses TRBV10-3 and TRBJ1-5; a possible D gene is TRBD1 (6 bases). The CDR3 length is 14 residues. The V end was cut by 2 bases, the J end by 5 bases, with 10 bases between. Germline V gene sequence: CDR1 ENHRY, CDR2 SYGVKD. CDR3 sequence reads: CAISEPGGHQPQHF. Here the CDR3 DNA reads TGTGCCATCAGTGAGCCGGGGGGGCATCAGCCCCAGCATTTT.

This clonotype was seen ten or more times. This chain links TRBV5-6 with TRBJ1-1; D not resolved. Per the germline V gene, CDR1 is SGHDT and CDR2 is YYEEEE. CDR3 size: 13 residues. With 2 bases removed from V and 3 bases from J, the gap between germline ends came to 8 bases. The CDR3 region is CASSLKVHTEAFF. The CDR3 DNA reads TGTGCCAGCAGCTTAAAAGTCCACACTGAAGCTTTCTTT.

This clonotype occurred a few times. V and J are TRBV5-5 and TRBJ1-3; D unclear. The CDR3 covers 16 residues. V was trimmed by 0 bases and J by 0 bases, leaving 10 bases between them. CDR1 and CDR2 from the germline V gene are SGHKS and YYEKEE (reference sequence). CDR3 DNA: TGTGCCAGCAGCTTGGGAAGGATGAGCTCTGGAAACACCATATATTTT. It codes for CASSLGRMSSGNTIYF.

The chain links TRBV19 to TRBJ2-4, with 9 positions matching TRBD1. CDR1 and CDR2 (germline): LNHDA, SQIVND (reference sequence). This CDR3 comprises 14 residues. Germline trimming cut 10 bases from V and 3 bases from J; bases unmatched to any gene: 7. CDR3 residues: CATQQGADKNIQYF. The CDR3 coding sequence is TGTGCCACCCAACAGGGGGCGGACAAAAACATTCAGTACTTC.

This clonotype was counted many times. V gene TRBV7-9 combines with J gene TRBJ2-1; D may be TRBD2 (6 bases). Germline V gives CDR1 SEHNR, CDR2 FQNEAQ (reference sequence). The germline V and J ends were trimmed by 2 bases and 7 bases, with 15 bases remaining between them. The CDR3 contains 15 residues. The CDR3 region is CASSLMGPGENEQFF. CDR3 DNA sequence: TGTGCCAGCAGCTTAATGGGGCCGGGAGAGAATGAGCAGTTCTTC.

The sample holds many counts of this clonotype. The chain carries TRBV3-1 and TRBJ2-1, with a weak D call TRBD1 (5 bases). Germline CDR1 is LGHDT and CDR2 is YNNKEL (reference sequence). Trimming cost V 3 bases and J 0 bases, with 15 bases left between them. CDR3 length equals 17 residues. The CDR3 region has the DNA TGTGCCAGCAGCCATGCATCCGGCAGGGCCTCCTACAATGAGCAGTTCTTC. The encoded protein is CASSHASGRASYNEQFF.

This clonotype has at least ten counts. The chain recombines TRBV25-1 with TRBJ2-3, with D perhaps matching TRBD2 (6 bases). The CDR3 consists of 14 residues. Between the trimmed V and J ends, which lost 5 bases and 0 bases, there was a span of 9 bases. Looked up from germline, CDR1 is MGHDK and CDR2 is SYGVNS. The CDR3 DNA reads TGTGCCAGCAGTCGGGCGGGGAGCACAGATACGCAGTATTTT. Encoded protein: CASSRAGSTDTQYF.

This clonotype has a count of ten or more. CDR3 DNA: TGTGCCACCAGCAGAGGGGCGACCCAGGGGGAGAATGAGCAGTTCTTC. Its protein product is CATSRGATQGENEQFF. The V and J genes are TRBV15 and TRBJ2-1, with TRBD1 matching 7 bases. Germline CDR1 is LNHNV and CDR2 is YYDKDF (reference sequence). The CDR3 contains 16 residues. The V and J ends lost 1 base and 7 bases, in that order; junction bases with no gene match: 10.

V and J are TRBV19 and TRBJ1-6, with D tentatively TRBD1 (6 bases). Germline assignment: CDR1 LNHDA and CDR2 SQIVND (reference sequence). The ends were cut back, 4 bases at V and 9 bases at J, with 13 bases in the middle. CDR3 length equals 14 residues. The CDR3, as DNA: TGTGCCAGTAGTACACCGGGGGCCGGTTCACCCCTCCACTTT. It specifies CASSTPGAGSPLHF. Full variable domain (outside the CDR3, taken from reference TRBV19 and TRBJ1-6): DGGITQSPKYLFRKEGQNVTLSCEQNLNHDAMYWYRQDPGQGLRLIYYSQIVNDFQKGDIAEGYSVSREKKESFPLTVTSAQKNPTAFYLCASSTPGAGSPLHFGNGTRLTVT.

With respect to this clonotype: A much larger clone sits a single nucleotide away, making a read error possible. This chain connects TRBV7-6 to TRBJ2-5; 10 bases fit TRBD2. V trimming: 9 bases; J trimming: 2 bases; junction bases outside the gene matches: 9. The germline V gene encodes CDR1 SGHVS and CDR2 FNYEAQ. This CDR3 has 15 residues. CDR3 in DNA: TGTGCCAGAGGCCCAGGACTAGCGGTACAAGAGACCCAGTACTTC. It codes for CARGPGLAVQETQYF.

This clonotype was seen a few times. J is TRBJ1-1 and V is TRBV18; no reliable D call. This CDR3 has 14 amino acids. Germline assignment: CDR1 KGHSH and CDR2 LQKENI. V was trimmed by 1 base and J by 3 bases, leaving 9 bases between them. The CDR3 DNA reads as TGTGCCAGCTCACCACGGCAGGATGACACTGAAGCTTTCTTT. Translated, it gives CASSPRQDDTEAFF.

This clonotype has at least ten counts. The rearrangement joins TRBV12-3 or TRBV12-4 to TRBJ2-1; perhaps TRBD2 as D (6 bases). This CDR3 contains 15 residues. V lost 6 bases, J lost 4 bases, and 16 bases lay in between. This CDR3 is CASSLGGGNYNEQFF. The CDR3 DNA follows: TGTGCCAGCAGCCTGGGGGGAGGAAATTACAATGAGCAGTTCTTC.

This clonotype appeared many times. The chain uses TRBV5-1 and TRBJ2-1; 9 bases map to TRBD1. The CDR3 covers 20 residues. Trimming at V came to 0 bases and at J to 0 bases, leaving 13 bases not matched to a gene. Germline CDR1 SGHRS, CDR2 YFSETQ. The chain's CDR3 is CASSLVRDREFRSSYNEQFF. In nucleotides, the CDR3 is TGCGCCAGCAGCTTGGTGCGGGACAGGGAATTTCGTAGCTCCTACAATGAGCAGTTCTTC.

The table lists this clonotype with many counts. V gene TRBV6-4 combines with J gene TRBJ2-1; 10 bases align to TRBD2. J lost 3 bases, V lost 5 bases, and 1 base had no gene match. The CDR3 extends over 14 amino acids. The germline CDR1 and CDR2 sequences are MRHNA and SNTAGT. CDR3 nucleotide sequence: TGTGCCAGCAGTCCTAGCGGGAGCTACAATGAGCAGTTCTTC. This translates into CASSPSGSYNEQFF.

A note on this clonotype: This may be a read error: a much more frequent sequence differs by one nucleotide. The rearrangement joins TRBV3-1 to TRBJ2-3, with D hard to call. Looked up from germline, CDR1 is LGHDT and CDR2 is YNNKEL (reference sequence). The CDR3 has 15 residues. In DNA form, the CDR3 reads TGTACCAGCAGCCAATTCATATCTAGCACAGATACGCAGTATTTT. This encodes CTSSQFISSTDTQYF.

This clonotype was observed many times. The J gene is TRBJ2-1, the V gene TRBV12-3 or TRBV12-4; D remains ambiguous. The V end was cut by 3 bases, the J end by 6 bases, with 6 bases between. This CDR3 region has 12 residues. The CDR3 nucleotides read TGTGCCAGCAGTTTCCGCGGCAATGAGCAGTTCTTC. Residues: CASSFRGNEQFF.